The 5 T cell receptor beta chains below were found in one sample sequenced in a study of identical twins. A single record per CDR3 protein comes from TCRdb applying MiXCR to the 5' RACE reads. This table holds approximately 490,000 distinct CDR3 sequences, under 25% found once. This same sample was also taken into another study, of yellow fever vaccine responses in identical twins.

The sample comprised CD4+ T cells sorted from blood. These receptor sequences come from a woman aged 18 to 35 in good health.

With respect to this clonotype: A read error is possible here, since a much larger clone lies one base away. The V call is TRBV10-3, the J call TRBJ1-1, with D possibly being TRBD1 (5 bases). Per the germline V gene, CDR1 is ENHRY and CDR2 is SYGVKD. The CDR3 is made up of 13 amino acids. The V and J ends lost 4 bases and 4 bases respectively, with 10 bases between them. CDR3 in amino acids: CAISGEGFTEAFF. The CDR3 bases are TGTGCCATCAGTGGCGAGGGGTTCACTGAAGCTTTCTTT.

This clonotype was observed a few times. The chain is built from TRBV4-2 and TRBJ2-3; D possibly corresponds to TRBD2 (6 bases). CDR3 length equals 17 residues. Germline-derived CDR1 and CDR2 are LGHNA and YNFKEQ. Trimming cost V 2 bases and J 0 bases, with 15 bases left between them. In DNA form, the CDR3 reads TGTGCCAGCAGCCAATCGGCCTTAGCGGATAGCACAGATACGCAGTATTTT. Its protein product is CASSQSALADSTDTQYF.

The rearrangement uses TRBV15 and TRBJ2-7, with TRBD1 identical over 11 bases. The CDR3 covers 15 residues. V lost 3 bases, J lost 5 bases, and 6 bases stayed unmatched. Germline loops: CDR1 LNHNV, CDR2 YYDKDF (reference sequence). As DNA, the CDR3 is TGTGCCACCAGCAGCTCGGACAGGGGGCTCCACGAGCAGTACGTC. Its translation: CATSSSDRGLHEQYV.

The chain couples TRBV6-1 to TRBJ2-5, with 12 bases that match TRBD1. Germline V lookup: CDR1 MNHNS, CDR2 SASEGT. Losses at the gene ends were 6 bases for V and 5 bases for J; bases not matched to a gene: 10. The CDR3 length is 16 residues. The CDR3 bases are TGTGCCAGCAGAAAAACCGGGACAGGGGGCTTTGAGACCCAGTACTTC. It codes for CASRKTGTGGFETQYF.

The chain couples TRBV20-1 to TRBJ2-7; perhaps TRBD1 as D (6 bases). V lost 6 bases to trimming and J lost 1 base, with 10 bases between them. The CDR3 consists of 12 residues. Germline V lookup: CDR1 DFQATT, CDR2 SNEGSKA (reference sequence). The CDR3 nucleotides read TGCAGTGCCCCGGACAGATCCTACGAGCAGTACTTC. Its translation: CSAPDRSYEQYF.